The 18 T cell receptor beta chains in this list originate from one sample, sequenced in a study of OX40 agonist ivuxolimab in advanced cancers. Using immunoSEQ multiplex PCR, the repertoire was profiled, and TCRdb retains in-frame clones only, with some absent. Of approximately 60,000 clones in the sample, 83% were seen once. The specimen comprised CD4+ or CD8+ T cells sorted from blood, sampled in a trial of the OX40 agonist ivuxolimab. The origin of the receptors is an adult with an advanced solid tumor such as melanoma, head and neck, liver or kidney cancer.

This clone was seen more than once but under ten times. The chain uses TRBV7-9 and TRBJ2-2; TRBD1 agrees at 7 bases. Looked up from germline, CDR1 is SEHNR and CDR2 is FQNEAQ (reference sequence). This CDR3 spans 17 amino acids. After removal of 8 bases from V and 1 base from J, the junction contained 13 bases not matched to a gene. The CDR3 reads CASGDLWDRQNTGELFF. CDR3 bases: TGTGCCAGCGGTGATCTCTGGGACAGACAGAACACCGGGGAGCTGTTTTTT.

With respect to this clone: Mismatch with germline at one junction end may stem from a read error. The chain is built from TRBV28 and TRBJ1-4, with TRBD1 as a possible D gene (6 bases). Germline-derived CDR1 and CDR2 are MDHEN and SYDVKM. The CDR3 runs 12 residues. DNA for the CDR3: TGTGCCAGCAGTTCACAGGGCCCCACTACGGTTTTT. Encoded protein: CASSSQGPTTVF.

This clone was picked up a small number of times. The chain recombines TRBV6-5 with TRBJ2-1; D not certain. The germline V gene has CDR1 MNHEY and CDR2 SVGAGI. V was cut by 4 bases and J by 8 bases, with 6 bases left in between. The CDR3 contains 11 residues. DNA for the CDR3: TGTGCCAGCAGTTTACTGGATGAGCAGTTCTTC. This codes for CASSLLDEQFF.

CDR3: CASSLDRLTDTQYF. The CDR3 nucleotides read TGTGCCAGCAGCTTAGATCGGCTCACAGATACGCAGTATTTT. The chain is built from TRBV11-2 and TRBJ2-3; unclear D gene. Germline lookup yields CDR1 SGHAT and CDR2 FQNNGV. The CDR3 loop spans 14 amino acids. V dropped 0 bases and J dropped 2 bases, with 6 bases sitting between them.

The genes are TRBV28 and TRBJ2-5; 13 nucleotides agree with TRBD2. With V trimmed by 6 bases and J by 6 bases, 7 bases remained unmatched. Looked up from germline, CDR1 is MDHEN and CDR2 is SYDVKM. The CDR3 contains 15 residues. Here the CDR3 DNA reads TGTGCCAGCAGCTCCCCGACTAGCGGGAGGAAGACCCAGTACTTC. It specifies CASSSPTSGRKTQYF.

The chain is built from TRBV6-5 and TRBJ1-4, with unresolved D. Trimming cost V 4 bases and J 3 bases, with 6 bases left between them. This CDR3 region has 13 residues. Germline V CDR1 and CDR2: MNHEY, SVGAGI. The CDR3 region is CASSFGANEKLFF. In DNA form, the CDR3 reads TGTGCCAGCAGTTTCGGGGCTAATGAAAAACTGTTTTTT.

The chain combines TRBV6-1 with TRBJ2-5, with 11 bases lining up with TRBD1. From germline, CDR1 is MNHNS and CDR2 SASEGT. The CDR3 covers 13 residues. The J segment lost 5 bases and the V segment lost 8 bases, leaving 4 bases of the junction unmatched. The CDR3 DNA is TGTGCCAGCTCGGACAGGGGGCAGGAGACCCAGTACTTC. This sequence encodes CASSDRGQETQYF.

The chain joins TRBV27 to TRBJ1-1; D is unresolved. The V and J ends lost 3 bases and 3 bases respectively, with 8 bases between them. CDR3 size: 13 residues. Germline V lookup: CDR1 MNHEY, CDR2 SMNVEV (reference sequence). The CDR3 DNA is TGTGCCAGCAGTTTGGAGGGAGACACTGAAGCTTTCTTT. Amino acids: CASSLEGDTEAFF.

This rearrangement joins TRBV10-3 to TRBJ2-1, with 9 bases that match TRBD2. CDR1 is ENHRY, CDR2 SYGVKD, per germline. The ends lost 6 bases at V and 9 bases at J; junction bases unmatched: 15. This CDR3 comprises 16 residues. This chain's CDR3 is CAIRPTSGPYYGEQFF. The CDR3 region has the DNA TGTGCCATCAGGCCGACTAGCGGACCTTACTACGGTGAGCAGTTCTTC.

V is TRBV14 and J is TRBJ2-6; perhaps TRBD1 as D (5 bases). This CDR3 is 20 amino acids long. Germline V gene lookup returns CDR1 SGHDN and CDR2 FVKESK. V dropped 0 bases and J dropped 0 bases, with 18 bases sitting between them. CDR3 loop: CASSQEGNKGRISGANVLTF. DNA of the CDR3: TGTGCCAGCAGCCAAGAGGGCAATAAGGGGCGGATCTCTGGGGCCAACGTCCTGACTTTC.

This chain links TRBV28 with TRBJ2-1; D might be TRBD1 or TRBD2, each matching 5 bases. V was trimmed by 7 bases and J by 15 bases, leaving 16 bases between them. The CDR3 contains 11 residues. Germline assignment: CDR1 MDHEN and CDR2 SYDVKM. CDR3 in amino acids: CASTPGGRRFF. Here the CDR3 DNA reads TGTGCCAGCACCCCTGGGGGTCGAAGGTTCTTC.

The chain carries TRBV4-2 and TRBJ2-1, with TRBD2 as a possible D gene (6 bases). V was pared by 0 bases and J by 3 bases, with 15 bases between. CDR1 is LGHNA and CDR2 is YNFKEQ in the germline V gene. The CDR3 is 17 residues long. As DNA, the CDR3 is TGTGCCAGCAGCCAAGAGCACCGGGACTGGAACTACAATGAGCAGTTCTTC. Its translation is CASSQEHRDWNYNEQFF.

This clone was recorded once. The CDR3 bases are TGTGCCAGCAGCTTAGACGAACGGGGTACGCAGTATTTT. This gives the protein CASSLDERGTQYF. The rearrangement uses TRBV7-2 and TRBJ2-3, with D tentatively TRBD2 (5 bases). The germline V gene encodes CDR1 SGHTA and CDR2 FQGNSA. V was clipped by 1 base and J by 8 bases, with 10 bases between them. CDR3 length equals 13 residues.

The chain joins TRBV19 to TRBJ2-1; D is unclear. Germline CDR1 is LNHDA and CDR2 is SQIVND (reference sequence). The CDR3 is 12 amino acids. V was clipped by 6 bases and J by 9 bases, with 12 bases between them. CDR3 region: CASSGSHSEQFF. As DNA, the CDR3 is TGTGCCAGTAGCGGGTCCCATTCTGAGCAGTTCTTC.

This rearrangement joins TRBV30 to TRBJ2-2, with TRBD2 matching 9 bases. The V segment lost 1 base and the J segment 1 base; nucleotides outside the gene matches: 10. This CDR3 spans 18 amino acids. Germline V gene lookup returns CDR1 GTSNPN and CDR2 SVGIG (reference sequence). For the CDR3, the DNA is TGTGCCTGGAGTGACCCCAGGGCGGGAGGGCAGAACACCGGGGAGCTGTTTTTT. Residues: CAWSDPRAGGQNTGELFF.

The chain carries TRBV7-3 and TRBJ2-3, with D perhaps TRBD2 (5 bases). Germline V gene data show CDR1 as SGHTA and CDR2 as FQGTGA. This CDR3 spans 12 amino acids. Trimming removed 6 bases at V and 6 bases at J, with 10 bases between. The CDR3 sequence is CASRETGDTQYF. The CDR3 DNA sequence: TGTGCCAGCAGGGAGACGGGGGATACGCAGTATTTT.

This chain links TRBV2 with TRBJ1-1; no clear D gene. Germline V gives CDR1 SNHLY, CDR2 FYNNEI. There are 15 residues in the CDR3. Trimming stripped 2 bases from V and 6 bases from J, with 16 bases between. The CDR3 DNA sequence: TGTGCCAGCAGTGAATTGCGGCTCACGGAGGCTGAAGCTTTCTTT. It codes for CASSELRLTEAEAFF.

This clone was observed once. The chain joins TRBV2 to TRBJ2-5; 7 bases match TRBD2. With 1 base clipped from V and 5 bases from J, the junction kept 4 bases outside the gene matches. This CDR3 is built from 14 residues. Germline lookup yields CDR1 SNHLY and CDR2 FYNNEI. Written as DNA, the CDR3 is TGTGCCAGCAGTGAAGGGGACTACCGCGAGACCCAGTACTTC. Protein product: CASSEGDYRETQYF.